This TCR beta chain comes out of a study of blood T cell repertoires in COVID-19. Study in general: T cells, B-cell-depleted T cells, or PBMCs provided the cDNA or gDNA that served as material.

The method was immunoSEQ multiplex PCR; TCRdb's version includes in-frame clones alone and lacks a portion of them. The table records about 180,000 clones, approximately 78% of them present only once. The CDR3 spans 15 residues. Germline V gene data show CDR1 as LNHDA and CDR2 as SQIVND (reference sequence). V gave up 0 bases and J gave up 4 bases, with 11 bases separating them. Sequencing used peripheral blood. This sequence joins TRBV19 and TRBJ2-3; TRBD2 is a possible D gene (5 bases). The sequence was collected from an elderly woman with COVID-19, enrolled during active disease. CDR3 region: CASSIDLLASDTQYF. Here the CDR3 DNA reads TGTGCCAGTAGTATAGATCTCCTAGCTTCAGATACGCAGTATTTT.